These 24 T cell receptor beta chains were all obtained from the same sample, sequenced in a study of cytotoxic CD8 clonotypes in ibrutinib-treated CLL. Repertoires were generated with immunoSEQ multiplex PCR, while TCRdb's copy carries only in-frame clones and drops some. The table includes approximately 170,000 clones, about 88% detected once. The source material was PBMCs, sampled at disease progression, from a patient treated with ibrutinib. These receptor sequences come from a human donor with chronic lymphocytic leukemia.

This sequence joins TRBV19 and TRBJ2-2; D ambiguous. Germline CDR1 and CDR2: LNHDA and SQIVND (reference sequence). The CDR3 is made up of 14 amino acids. Between the trimmed V and J ends, which lost 7 bases and 2 bases, there was a span of 11 bases. The CDR3 here is CASNGAINTGELFF. DNA of the CDR3: TGTGCCAGTAATGGAGCTATCAACACCGGGGAGCTGTTTTTT.

This clone was detected only a few times. The chain employs TRBV6-1 and TRBJ1-1; the D gene is possibly TRBD1 (5 bases). Germline V gene sequence: CDR1 MNHNS, CDR2 SASEGT. V lost 4 bases and J lost 11, with 14 bases in between. The CDR3 has 12 amino acids. CDR3 coding DNA: TGTGCCAGCAGTGCAAGTGGGGGGTTTGCTTTCTTT. It codes for CASSASGGFAFF.

The V call is TRBV14, the J call TRBJ2-2; D is unclear. The CDR3 is made up of 14 amino acids. Germline V gives CDR1 SGHDN, CDR2 FVKESK. The V and J ends lost 1 base and 5 bases respectively, with 8 bases between them. The CDR3 is CASSQAARTGELFF. The CDR3 nucleotides read TGTGCCAGCAGCCAAGCTGCCAGAACCGGGGAGCTGTTTTTT. Full variable domain (outside the CDR3, taken from reference TRBV14 and TRBJ2-2): EAGVTQFPSHSVIEKGQTVTLRCDPISGHDNLYWYRRVMGKEIKFLLHFVKESKQDESGMPNNRFLAERTGGTYSTLKVQPAELEDSGVYFCASSQAARTGELFFGEGSRLTVL.

The rearrangement joins TRBV5-1 to TRBJ2-7; 14 bases are a match to TRBD2. V shed 6 bases and J 5 bases; nucleotides not matched to a gene: 16. From germline, CDR1 is SGHRS and CDR2 YFSETQ. The CDR3 has 18 residues. CDR3 bases: TGCGCCAGCACGTTTGGCTGGGGACTAGCGGGAGAAGAGAACGAGCAGTACTTC. Amino acid sequence: CASTFGWGLAGEENEQYF.

There are a few counts of this clone. The CDR3 DNA follows: TGTGCCAGCAGTTTAGGGACAGGGGGCAATCAGCCCCAGCATTTT. Amino acid sequence: CASSLGTGGNQPQHF. The gene calls are TRBV27 and TRBJ1-5; 10 nucleotides line up with TRBD1. Per germline, CDR1 MNHEY and CDR2 SMNVEV (reference sequence). V lost 2 bases to trimming and J lost 2 bases; unmatched junction nucleotides: 0. The CDR3 loop spans 15 amino acids.

The gene calls are TRBV7-3 and TRBJ1-2, with D maybe TRBD1 (6 bases). The CDR3 has 13 residues. The germline gives CDR1 SGHTA, CDR2 FQGTGA. Trimming removed 2 bases from V and 7 bases from J, with 11 bases in between. The DNA of the CDR3 is TGTGCCAGCAGCTTACAGGGGCTCGGTGGCTACACCTTC. It translates to CASSLQGLGGYTF.

The V call is TRBV19, the J call TRBJ2-1; 8 bases match TRBD2. The germline CDR1 and CDR2 sequences are LNHDA and SQIVND (reference sequence). With V trimmed by 6 bases and J by 14 bases, 9 bases remained unmatched. CDR3 length equals 12 residues. CDR3 DNA: TGTGCCAGTAGCGATATCGGGACTAGTAAGTTCTTC. Amino acids: CASSDIGTSKFF.

This clone was detected only a few times. The chain has TRBV6-1 and TRBJ1-2, with D unresolved. Trimming took off 7 bases at V and 5 bases at J, with 17 bases between the two ends. Germline V gene lookup returns CDR1 MNHNS and CDR2 SASEGT. The CDR3 is 14 residues long. The CDR3 protein is CASIRGFRLYGYTF. Here the CDR3 DNA reads TGTGCCAGCATCAGAGGGTTCCGCCTATATGGCTACACCTTC.

This sequence joins TRBV4-1 and TRBJ2-7; TRBD2 might be the D (6 bases). The germline CDR1 and CDR2 sequences are MGHRA and YSYEKL. The CDR3 runs 17 residues. Trimming left V 0 bases short and J 4 bases short, with 19 bases between. The CDR3 region has the DNA TGCGCCAGCAGCCAAGATTCTACGGGACGGGGGTTTTACGAGCAGTACTTC. It yields the protein CASSQDSTGRGFYEQYF.

CDR3 DNA sequence: TGTGCCAGCAGCTCCGGGTTAGAAGCAGATACGCAGTATTTT. It yields the protein CASSSGLEADTQYF. The V gene is TRBV7-8, the J gene TRBJ2-3; D unresolved. Germline V gives CDR1 SGHVS, CDR2 FQNEAQ. V lost 4 bases, J lost 4 bases, and 12 bases lay in between. This CDR3 is built from 14 residues.

For the CDR3, the DNA is TGTGCCAGCAGCTTAACGATCTCTGGGGAGCAGTACTTC. Amino acid sequence: CASSLTISGEQYF. The gene calls are TRBV7-6 and TRBJ2-7; no definite D call. This CDR3 has 13 amino acids. Trimming left V 2 bases short and J 7 bases short, with 12 bases between. The germline CDR1 and CDR2 sequences are SGHVS and FNYEAQ.

This clone was seen a handful of times. V gene TRBV11-3 combines with J gene TRBJ2-1; D remains unclear. The CDR3 is made up of 16 amino acids. V gave up 5 bases and J gave up 8 bases, with 22 bases separating them. The germline V gene encodes CDR1 SGHNT and CDR2 YENEEA. The CDR3 protein is CASSPPGRSPGHEQFF. The CDR3 DNA follows: TGTGCCAGCAGCCCCCCAGGTCGTAGTCCTGGGCATGAGCAGTTCTTC. Variable domain in full (rest from reference TRBV11-3 and TRBJ2-1): EAGVVQSPRYKIIEKKQPVAFWCNPISGHNTLYWYLQNLGQGPELLIRYENEEAVDDSQLPKDRFSAERLKGVDSTLKIQPAELGDSAVYLCASSPPGRSPGHEQFFGPGTRLTVL.

The rearrangement joins TRBV18 to TRBJ2-2; D is unclear. From germline, CDR1 is KGHSH and CDR2 LQKENI. This CDR3 region has 15 residues. Trimming took off 0 bases at V and 1 base at J, with 6 bases between the two ends. The chain's CDR3 is CASSPPSRNTGELFF. CDR3 nucleotide sequence: TGTGCCAGCTCACCACCTTCGCGGAACACCGGGGAGCTGTTTTTT. The full variable domain, in which reference TRBV18 and TRBJ2-2 provide the parts outside the CDR3, is NAGVMQNPRHLVRRRGQEARLRCSPMKGHSHVYWYRQLPEEGLKFMVYLQKENIIDESGMPKERFSAEFPKEGPSILRIQQVVRGDSAAYFCASSPPSRNTGELFFGEGSRLTVL.

This clone was counted a single time. The chain uses TRBV7-8 and TRBJ2-6; tentative D call: TRBD2 (5 bases). The V gene's germline CDR1 is SGHVS and CDR2 FQNEAQ. The CDR3 length is 16 residues. The CDR3 protein is CAIRWEKTSGANVLTF. The CDR3 DNA reads TGTGCTATCCGGTGGGAGAAAACTTCTGGGGCCAACGTCCTGACTTTC.

This clone was counted only a few times. This chain's CDR3 is CASSLWDRSANTEAFF. CDR3 coding DNA: TGTGCCAGCAGTTTATGGGATAGATCAGCGAACACTGAAGCTTTCTTT. The chain uses TRBV28 and TRBJ1-1; D unresolved. Trimming removed 0 bases at V and 1 base at J, with 12 bases between. The germline V gene encodes CDR1 MDHEN and CDR2 SYDVKM. CDR3 length: 16 amino acids.

V usage is TRBV28 and J usage is TRBJ1-4; TRBD1 might be the D (5 bases). CDR1 and CDR2 (germline): MDHEN, SYDVKM. Deletions cut 2 bases from V and 8 bases from J, with 12 bases between. The CDR3 covers 14 residues. CDR3 region: CASSLRSGGEKLFF. The CDR3 DNA reads as TGTGCCAGCAGTTTAAGATCGGGGGGAGAAAAACTGTTTTTT.

This clone has only one observation. The rearrangement joins TRBV18 to TRBJ1-5; D possibly corresponds to TRBD1 (6 bases). This CDR3 spans 16 amino acids. V was pared by 2 bases and J by 3 bases, with 14 bases between. Germline CDR1 and CDR2: KGHSH and LQKENI. The CDR3 reads CASSPFRGAPNQPQHF. CDR3 coding DNA: TGTGCCAGCTCACCATTTAGGGGGGCCCCCAATCAGCCCCAGCATTTT.

The CDR3 here is CASSDLDTEAFF. As DNA, the CDR3 is TGTGCCAGCAGTGATTTGGACACTGAAGCTTTCTTT. The genes are TRBV2 and TRBJ1-1; D ambiguous. V was cut by 3 bases and J by 3 bases, with 5 bases left in between. This CDR3 is built from 12 residues. Germline loops: CDR1 SNHLY, CDR2 FYNNEI. The variable domain in full, with the rest retrieved from reference TRBV2 and TRBJ1-1, is EPEVTQTPSHQVTQMGQEVILRCVPISNHLYFYWYRQILGQKVEFLVSFYNNEISEKSEIFDDQFSVERPDGSNFTLKIRSTKLEDSAMYFCASSDLDTEAFFGQGTRLTVV.

The chain uses TRBV13 and TRBJ2-7; 8 nucleotides line up with TRBD1. Germline trimming cut 3 bases from V and 4 bases from J; bases unmatched to any gene: 14. The CDR3 is 17 amino acids. Looked up from germline, CDR1 is PRHDT and CDR2 is FYEKMQ (reference sequence). The CDR3 is CASSLLSGQGNSYEQYF. In DNA form, the CDR3 reads TGTGCCAGCAGCTTGCTTTCCGGACAGGGAAACTCTTACGAGCAGTACTTC. Full variable domain (outside the CDR3, taken from reference TRBV13 and TRBJ2-7): AAGVIQSPRHLIKEKRETATLKCYPIPRHDTVYWYQQGPGQDPQFLISFYEKMQSDKGSIPDRFSAQQFSDYHSELNMSSLELGDSALYFCASSLLSGQGNSYEQYFGPGTRLTVT.

The rearrangement links TRBV5-1 to TRBJ1-1, with D unresolved. In germline, CDR1 is SGHRS, CDR2 YFSETQ. There are 14 residues in the CDR3. Trimming took 0 bases from V and 2 from J, leaving 8 bases between them. The CDR3 sequence is CASSLAGGNTEAFF. CDR3 sequence (DNA): TGCGCCAGCAGCTTGGCAGGAGGTAACACTGAAGCTTTCTTT.

V gene TRBV19 combines with J gene TRBJ1-5, with D tentatively TRBD1 (6 bases). This CDR3 has 16 amino acids. Germline V CDR1 and CDR2: LNHDA, SQIVND (reference sequence). Trimming took off 3 bases at V and 5 bases at J, with 17 bases between the two ends. DNA for the CDR3: TGTGCCAGTAGTATTTGGGTCGGGGGGCCAGATCAGCCCCAGCATTTT. It translates to CASSIWVGGPDQPQHF.

This rearrangement joins TRBV6-1 to TRBJ2-3, with D possibly TRBD1 on 5 matching bases. Trimming pared 4 bases from V and 2 bases from J, leaving 13 bases between. CDR1 is MNHNS and CDR2 is SASEGT in the germline V gene. There are 15 residues in the CDR3. The CDR3 coding sequence is TGTGCCAGCAGTGGAAGGGGTTTATTCACAGATACGCAGTATTTT. Translated, it gives CASSGRGLFTDTQYF.

This chain uses TRBV2 with TRBJ2-7; D perhaps matches TRBD2 (7 bases). The V gene's germline CDR1 is SNHLY and CDR2 FYNNEI. The CDR3 is 13 residues long. Trimming removed 11 bases at V and 0 bases at J, with 14 bases between. CDR3 in amino acids: CAGGGGPSYEQYF. As DNA, the CDR3 is TGTGCCGGTGGGGGGGGGCCCTCCTACGAGCAGTACTTC. The entire variable domain, with the rest obtained from reference TRBV2 and TRBJ2-7, is as follows: EPEVTQTPSHQVTQMGQEVILRCVPISNHLYFYWYRQILGQKVEFLVSFYNNEISEKSEIFDDQFSVERPDGSNFTLKIRSTKLEDSAMYFCAGGGGPSYEQYFGPGTRLTVT.

The chain is built from TRBV30 and TRBJ2-5; D is perhaps TRBD2 (5 bases). V lost 3 bases and J 1 base, leaving 9 bases between the germline ends. The CDR3 covers 13 residues. Germline loops: CDR1 GTSNPN, CDR2 SVGIG (reference sequence). The DNA for the CDR3 is TGTGCCTGGAGCCCGGGGTTCCAAGAGACCCAGTACTTC. As protein: CAWSPGFQETQYF.